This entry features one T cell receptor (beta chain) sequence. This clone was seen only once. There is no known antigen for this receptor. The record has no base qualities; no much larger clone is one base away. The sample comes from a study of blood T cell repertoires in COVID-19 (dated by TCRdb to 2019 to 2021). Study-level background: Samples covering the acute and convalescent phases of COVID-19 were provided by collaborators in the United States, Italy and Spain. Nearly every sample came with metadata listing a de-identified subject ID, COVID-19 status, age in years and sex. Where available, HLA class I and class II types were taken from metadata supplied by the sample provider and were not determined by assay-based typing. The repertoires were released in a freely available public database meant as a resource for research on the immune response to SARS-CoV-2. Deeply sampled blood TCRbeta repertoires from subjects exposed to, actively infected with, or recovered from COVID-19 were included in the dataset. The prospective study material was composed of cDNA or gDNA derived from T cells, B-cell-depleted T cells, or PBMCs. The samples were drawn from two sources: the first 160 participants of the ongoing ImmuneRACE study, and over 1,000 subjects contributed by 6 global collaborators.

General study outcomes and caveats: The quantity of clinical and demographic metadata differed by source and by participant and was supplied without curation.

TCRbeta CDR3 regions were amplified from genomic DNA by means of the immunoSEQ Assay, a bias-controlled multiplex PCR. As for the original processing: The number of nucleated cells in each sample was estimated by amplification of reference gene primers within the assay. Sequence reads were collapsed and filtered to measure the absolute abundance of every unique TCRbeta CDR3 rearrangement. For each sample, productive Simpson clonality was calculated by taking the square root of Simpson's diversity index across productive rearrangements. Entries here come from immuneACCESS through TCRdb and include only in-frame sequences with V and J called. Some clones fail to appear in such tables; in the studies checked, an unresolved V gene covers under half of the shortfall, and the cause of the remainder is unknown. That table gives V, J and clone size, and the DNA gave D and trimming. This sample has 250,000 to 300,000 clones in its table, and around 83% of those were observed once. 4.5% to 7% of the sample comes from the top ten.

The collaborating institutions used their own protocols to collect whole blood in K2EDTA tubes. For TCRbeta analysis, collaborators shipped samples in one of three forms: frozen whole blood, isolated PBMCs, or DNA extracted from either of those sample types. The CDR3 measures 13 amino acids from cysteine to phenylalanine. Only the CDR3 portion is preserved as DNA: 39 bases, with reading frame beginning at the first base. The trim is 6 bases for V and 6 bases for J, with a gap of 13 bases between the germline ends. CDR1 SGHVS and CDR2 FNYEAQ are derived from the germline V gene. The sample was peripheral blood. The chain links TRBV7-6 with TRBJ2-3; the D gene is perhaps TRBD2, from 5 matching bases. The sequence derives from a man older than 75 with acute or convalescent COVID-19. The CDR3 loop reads CASRLTSGDTQYF. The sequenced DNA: TGTGCCAGCAGACTAACTAGTGGTGATACGCAGTATTTT.